This TCR beta chain emerged from a study of T cells in Graves' hyperthyroidism and ophthalmopathy. Germline CDR1 ENHRY, CDR2 SYGVKD. V was trimmed by 7 bases and J by 0 bases, leaving 13 bases between them. The CDR3 runs to 14 residues. This clonotype was recorded only once. The conserved phenylalanine or tryptophan is not found at the CDR3 terminus, so this likely reflects a read error. The TCR beta CDR3 regions underwent amplification using RNA transcripts as the source. In the first-round RT-PCR of the TCR CDR3, the HTBI primer set was used. TCRdb re-derived calls from the multiplex PCR reads in MiXCR, one entry per CDR3 protein. The data show under 800,000 distinct CDR3 sequences, around 13% seen once.

The sequenced sample was blood. The source is a woman under 30 with Graves' hyperthyroidism. The chain couples TRBV10-3 to TRBJ2-7; no clear D. The CDR3 here is CAIKLELLSYEQYL. The CDR3 bases are TGTGCCATCAAATTGGAACTCCTCTCCTACGAGCAGTACCTC.